Listed below are T cell receptor beta chains from one sample, sequenced in a study of cytotoxic CD8 clonotypes in ibrutinib-treated CLL. Libraries were prepared by immunoSEQ multiplex PCR; TCRdb keeps only in-frame clonotypes and omits some of them. The sample yields 250,000 to 350,000 clones, 60% to 80% seen once. Sequenced here: PBMCs, sampled at disease progression, from a patient treated with ibrutinib. The receptors here all came from a human donor with chronic lymphocytic leukemia. Each CDR3 is given with its conserved first and last residue. Each record gives: D gene, V gene, J gene, clone size, CDR3 protein, CDR3 DNA. The D gene is left open where the match is weak. Some rows mark clone size as missing; the rest say once, few, many or name a class of expanded clone.

.	TRBV7-2	TRBJ2-7	.	CASSLGPYSYEQYF	TGTGCCAGCAGCTTGGGACCGTACTCCTACGAGCAGTACTTC
TRBD2	TRBV6-5	TRBJ2-1	.	CASSYAGGTEQFF	TGTGCCAGCAGTTACGCGGGAGGGACTGAGCAGTTCTTC
.	TRBV29-1	TRBJ1-2	.	CSAQTQGPGNYGYTF	TGCAGCGCCCAAACGCAGGGTCCGGGGAACTATGGCTACACCTTC
TRBD1	TRBV19	TRBJ2-1	.	CASRVDRGRSEQFF	TGTGCCAGTAGAGTGGACAGGGGGCGGAGTGAGCAGTTCTTC
.	TRBV28	TRBJ1-5	few	CASNRQNQPQHF	TGTGCCAGCAATCGACAGAATCAGCCCCAGCATTTT
TRBD1	TRBV29-1	TRBJ2-1	.	CSVDGRGLQSSYNEQFF	TGCAGCGTTGACGGCAGGGGGCTACAGAGCTCCTACAATGAGCAGTTCTTC
TRBD1	TRBV7-9	TRBJ2-2	few	CASSHSTGTGNTGELFF	TGTGCCAGCAGCCACTCCACCGGGACAGGGAACACCGGGGAGCTGTTTTTT
TRBD1	TRBV10-2	TRBJ1-1	once	CASSEQGKNTEAFF	TGCGCCAGCAGTGAACAGGGGAAGAACACTGAAGCTTTCTTT
.	TRBV9	TRBJ2-7	.	CASSVGSAPYAEQYF	TGTGCCAGCAGCGTAGGTAGTGCCCCTTACGCCGAGCAGTACTTC
.	TRBV7-2	TRBJ2-5	.	CASSLTRETQYF	TGTGCCAGCAGCTTGACCCGGGAGACCCAGTACTTC
.	TRBV7-9	TRBJ2-1	.	CASSPERRTLLYNEQFF	TGTGCCAGCAGCCCAGAGCGTAGGACTTTACTTTACAATGAGCAGTTCTTC
TRBD2	TRBV4-3	TRBJ2-1	.	CASSPLAGGPHEQFF	TGCGCCAGCAGCCCTCTAGCGGGAGGGCCCCATGAGCAGTTCTTC
.	TRBV12-5	TRBJ1-2	.	CASGSSGLGYGYTF	TGTGCTAGTGGTTCGTCAGGGTTGGGATATGGCTACACCTTC
TRBD1	TRBV9	TRBJ1-1	.	CASSVAGQGAGAFF	TGTGCCAGCAGCGTAGCGGGACAGGGGGCCGGGGCTTTCTTT
.	TRBV7-8	TRBJ1-1	.	CASSLAQYTEAFF	TGTGCCAGCAGCTTAGCCCAGTACACTGAAGCTTTCTTT
TRBD1	TRBV29-1	TRBJ2-1	.	CSVRDRKFYNEQFF	TGCAGCGTCCGGGACAGGAAATTTTACAATGAGCAGTTCTTC
.	TRBV5-4	TRBJ1-2	.	CASSPDQGVYGYTF	TGTGCCAGCAGCCCCGATCAGGGAGTCTATGGCTACACCTTC
TRBD2	TRBV5-1	TRBJ2-1	.	CASSLREVSYNEQFF	TGCGCCAGCAGCTTACGGGAGGTTTCCTACAATGAGCAGTTCTTC
.	TRBV13	TRBJ1-2	few	CASSLGSVNYGYTF	TGTGCCAGCAGCTTGGGCTCGGTTAACTATGGCTACACCTTC
TRBD1	TRBV7-9	TRBJ1-4	once	CASSLDGGTGREKLFF	TGTGCCAGCAGCTTAGACGGAGGGACAGGTCGGGAAAAACTGTTTTTT
.	TRBV5-4	TRBJ1-1	.	CASSPGGTNTEAFF	TGTGCCAGCAGCCCCGGGGGGACGAACACTGAAGCTTTCTTT
.	TRBV9	TRBJ1-1	.	CASSVGGEYTEAFF	TGTGCCAGCAGCGTCGGGGGTGAGTACACTGAAGCTTTCTTT
.	TRBV7-9	TRBJ1-3	.	CASSSSGDTIYF	TGTGCCAGCAGCTCAAGTGGTGACACCATATATTTT
.	TRBV7-9	TRBJ1-5	.	CASSLNSNQPQHF	TGTGCCAGCAGCTTAAATAGCAATCAGCCCCAGCATTTT
TRBD2	TRBV4-1	TRBJ2-7	.	CASSQRRGSLSYEQYF	TGCGCCAGCAGCCAACGGCGGGGGTCCCTCTCGTACGAGCAGTACTTC
TRBD2	TRBV28	TRBJ2-5	once	CASSPVAGPVGETQYF	TGTGCCAGCAGTCCTGTAGCGGGACCCGTCGGAGAGACCCAGTACTTC
.	TRBV6-6	TRBJ1-5	.	CASWGRGNQPQHF	TGTGCCTCCTGGGGGAGAGGCAATCAGCCCCAGCATTTT
.	TRBV4-1	TRBJ2-7	.	CASSQAGATYEQYF	TGCGCCAGCAGCCAAGCAGGGGCGACATACGAGCAGTACTTC
TRBD2	TRBV10-2	TRBJ2-7	.	CASSESRRRGGDEQYF	TGCGCCAGCAGTGAGTCGCGAAGGCGGGGGGGTGACGAGCAGTACTTC
.	TRBV6-5	TRBJ1-1	few	CASSYSTGLGTEAFF	TGTGCCAGCAGTTACTCTACAGGTTTGGGCACTGAAGCTTTCTTT
TRBD1	TRBV6-6	TRBJ1-5	.	CASSRQGANQPQHF	TGTGCCAGCAGTAGACAGGGGGCTAATCAGCCCCAGCATTTT
.	TRBV9	TRBJ1-2	.	CASSVRTTGYYGYTF	TGTGCCAGCAGCGTACGTACAACAGGATACTATGGCTACACCTTC
TRBD1	TRBV5-6	TRBJ1-1	.	CASSYRTGVTNTEAFF	TGTGCCAGCAGCTACAGGACAGGGGTGACGAACACTGAAGCTTTCTTT
.	TRBV19	TRBJ2-7	.	CASTKTGTHSYEQYF	TGTGCCAGTACCAAGACCGGGACACACTCCTACGAGCAGTACTTC
.	TRBV7-9	TRBJ2-4	.	CASSPPARNIQYF	TGTGCCAGCAGCCCCCCGGCAAGAAACATTCAGTACTTC
.	TRBV7-2	TRBJ2-1	.	CASSLDGVIYNEQFF	TGTGCCAGCAGCTTAGACGGGGTAATATACAATGAGCAGTTCTTC
TRBD2	TRBV5-4	TRBJ2-1	.	CASSQLAGDEQFF	TGTGCCAGCAGCCAGCTAGCGGGAGATGAGCAGTTCTTC
.	TRBV5-4	TRBJ1-2	many	CASTTGRGYDGYTF	TGTGCCAGCACCACGGGCAGGGGTTACGATGGCTACACCTTC
TRBD2	TRBV29-1	TRBJ2-7	.	CSVAGAGEQYF	TGCAGCGTTGCTGGAGCGGGGGAGCAGTACTTC
TRBD2	TRBV6-6	TRBJ2-2	few	CASREVAGDSTGELFF	TGTGCCAGCAGAGAGGTAGCGGGAGATTCCACCGGGGAGCTGTTTTTT
TRBD2	TRBV10-3	TRBJ2-1	.	CAISPLATHNEQFF	TGTGCCATCAGTCCACTAGCGACACACAATGAGCAGTTCTTC
.	TRBV9	TRBJ1-6	once	CASSIQQGPTAPLHF	TGTGCCAGCAGCATCCAACAGGGTCCCACCGCACCCCTCCACTTT
.	TRBV6-5	TRBJ2-2	.	CASSYPGFGELFF	TGTGCCAGCAGTTACCCGGGGTTCGGGGAGCTGTTTTTT